The 29 T cell receptor beta chains given below trace back to one sample, sequenced in a study of shared clonotypes between healthy human individuals. Using immunoSEQ multiplex PCR, the repertoire was profiled, and TCRdb retains in-frame clones only, with some absent. Among a few million clones listed, 85% to 95% were seen once. The sequencing sample was made of naive CD4+ T cells sorted from blood. The subset here: CD45RA+ positively selected. The source is a young man in good health.

The rearrangement joins TRBV28 to TRBJ1-1; 10 positions agree with TRBD1. Germline loops: CDR1 MDHEN, CDR2 SYDVKM. The CDR3 extends over 15 amino acids. The trim removed 6 bases at V and 5 bases at J, leaving 9 bases unmatched. The CDR3 DNA reads TGTGCCAGCAGGTCCGGGACAGGGGTAGGAACTGAAGCTTTCTTT. It translates to CASRSGTGVGTEAFF.

The V and J genes are TRBV7-2 and TRBJ2-7; D assignment may be TRBD1 or TRBD2 (5 bases each). The V gene lost 2 bases and the J gene lost 2 bases, with 13 bases spanning the gap. The CDR3 runs to 15 residues. Per germline, CDR1 SGHTA and CDR2 FQGNSA. CDR3 sequence (DNA): TGTGCCAGCAGCTTATCTTACGGGGCGACCTACGAGCAGTACTTC. The encoded protein is CASSLSYGATYEQYF.

The chain uses TRBV27 and TRBJ1-2; 8 bases map to TRBD1. Germline CDR1 and CDR2: MNHEY and SMNVEV (reference sequence). The J segment lost 4 bases and the V segment lost 4 bases, leaving 5 bases of the junction unmatched. The CDR3 has 14 amino acids. CDR3 nucleotides: TGTGCCAGCAGTTCCAACGGACAGGGCTATGGCTACACCTTC. It encodes CASSSNGQGYGYTF.

This sequence joins TRBV28 and TRBJ2-6, with unresolved D. CDR1 and CDR2 from the germline V gene are MDHEN and SYDVKM. The CDR3 spans 13 residues. V lost 6 bases to trimming and J lost 3 bases, with 6 bases between them. The CDR3 sequence is CASSYGGANVLTF. The CDR3, as DNA: TGTGCCAGCAGCTACGGTGGGGCCAACGTCCTGACTTTC.

The rearrangement joins TRBV6-1 to TRBJ1-2; 7 bases align to TRBD1. CDR1 and CDR2 from the germline V gene are MNHNS and SASEGT. There are 15 residues in the CDR3. V was clipped by 5 bases and J by 0 bases; unmatched bases: 6. CDR3 region: CASSRTGLANYGYTF. In DNA form, the CDR3 reads TGTGCCAGCAGTCGGACAGGCCTAGCTAACTATGGCTACACCTTC.

The rearrangement links TRBV7-2 to TRBJ1-5, with D unclear. The V end lost 1 base, the J end lost 9 bases, and 19 bases lay between the germline ends. Germline CDR1 reads SGHTA; CDR2 reads FQGNSA. This CDR3 spans 16 amino acids. CDR3 DNA sequence: TGTGCCAGCAGCTTAGGGTTCTGGGCCGCGATAACGCCCCAGCATTTT. This translates into CASSLGFWAAITPQHF.

This clone was picked up one time. The chain has TRBV5-1 and TRBJ2-7, with D maybe TRBD1 (6 bases). V was trimmed by 4 bases and J by 3 bases, leaving 14 bases between them. The CDR3 sequence is 14 residues long. Germline CDR1 reads SGHRS; CDR2 reads YFSETQ. Written as DNA, the CDR3 is TGCGCCAGCAGCCCGTCAGGGGTGGTCTACGAGCAGTACTTC. This sequence encodes CASSPSGVVYEQYF.

The J gene is TRBJ1-6, the V gene TRBV6-5; D is possibly TRBD1 (5 bases). Trimming removed 2 bases at V and 6 bases at J, with 8 bases between. CDR3 length equals 14 residues. The germline V gene has CDR1 MNHEY and CDR2 SVGAGI. The CDR3 here is CASSYGGSNSPLHF. In nucleotides, the CDR3 is TGTGCCAGCAGTTACGGGGGGAGTAATTCACCCCTCCACTTT.

This rearrangement joins TRBV6-1 to TRBJ1-1; 8 nucleotides align to TRBD1. V lost 2 bases, J lost 4 bases, and 0 bases stayed unmatched. Germline lookup yields CDR1 MNHNS and CDR2 SASEGT. The CDR3 is made up of 13 amino acids. The CDR3 spells CASSEQGATEAFF. The CDR3 DNA sequence: TGTGCCAGCAGTGAACAGGGGGCCACTGAAGCTTTCTTT.

The V and J genes are TRBV2 and TRBJ1-6; D might be TRBD1 (5 bases). In germline, CDR1 is SNHLY, CDR2 FYNNEI. Trimming removed 6 bases at V and 9 bases at J, with 12 bases between. This CDR3 has 13 amino acids. This chain's CDR3 is CASRAREGSPLHF. The CDR3 DNA reads as TGTGCCAGCAGGGCCAGGGAAGGTTCACCCCTCCACTTT.

The rearrangement uses TRBV13 and TRBJ1-3; maybe TRBD1 (5 bases). CDR1 is PRHDT, CDR2 FYEKMQ, per germline (reference sequence). V gave up 5 bases and J gave up 2 bases, with 13 bases separating them. The CDR3 spans 15 residues. The CDR3 nucleotides read TGTGCCAGCAGCCCTCGGCGGGGGGCTGGAAACACCATATATTTT. Protein sequence: CASSPRRGAGNTIYF.

This clone was detected once. The chain combines TRBV19 with TRBJ1-4; no clear D. Germline V lookup: CDR1 LNHDA, CDR2 SQIVND (reference sequence). V lost 6 bases to trimming and J lost 2 bases, with 10 bases between them. This CDR3 is 14 amino acids long. CDR3 bases: TGTGCCAGTAGGGACGGTGGGACTAATGAAAAACTGTTTTTT. It encodes CASRDGGTNEKLFF.

With regard to this clone: The sample has other DNA sequences that encode this CDR3 too. The rearrangement uses TRBV5-1 and TRBJ2-3; D is undetermined. The CDR3 is made up of 12 amino acids. V was cut by 5 bases and J by 6 bases, with 10 bases left in between. Germline assignment: CDR1 SGHRS and CDR2 YFSETQ. The CDR3 region is CASSLNWDTQYF. The CDR3 region has the DNA TGCGCCAGCAGTCTCAACTGGGATACGCAGTATTTT.

This clone showed up just a few times. This specimen includes other DNA sequences encoding the same CDR3. This chain uses TRBV9 with TRBJ1-1; D remains ambiguous. Trimming left V 0 bases short and J 1 base short, with 4 bases between. Germline CDR1 SGDLS, CDR2 YYNGEE. The length of the CDR3 is 13 residues. This CDR3 reads CASSVAANTEAFF. The CDR3 coding sequence is TGTGCCAGCAGCGTAGCGGCGAACACTGAAGCTTTCTTT.

The chain is built from TRBV27 and TRBJ1-2, with D perhaps matching TRBD1 (5 bases). V was pared by 5 bases and J by 5 bases, with 12 bases between. CDR1 is MNHEY, CDR2 SMNVEV, per germline (reference sequence). There are 13 residues in the CDR3. The CDR3 nucleotides read TGTGCCAGCAGTCCCTCGGAGGGGTATGGCTACACCTTC. It encodes CASSPSEGYGYTF.

The rearrangement links TRBV2 to TRBJ2-2, with a tentative D call TRBD2 (5 bases). The V gene lost 8 bases and the J gene lost 2 bases, with 12 bases spanning the gap. Germline CDR1 reads SNHLY; CDR2 reads FYNNEI. The CDR3 has 14 residues. The CDR3: CASVEGTNTGELFF. The DNA of the CDR3 is TGTGCCAGCGTCGAGGGTACCAACACCGGGGAGCTGTTTTTT.

The rearrangement joins TRBV2 to TRBJ2-3; 7 positions match TRBD2. This CDR3 comprises 14 residues. V gave up 10 bases and J gave up 2 bases; unmatched junction bases: 9. Germline V gene data show CDR1 as SNHLY and CDR2 as FYNNEI. In DNA form, the CDR3 reads TGTGCCATCGCCGGGACTAAAGTCACAGATACGCAGTATTTT. Its translation: CAIAGTKVTDTQYF.

This chain uses TRBV30 with TRBJ2-3; TRBD2 agrees at 8 bases. J was trimmed by 3 bases and V by 0 bases; bases with no gene match: 17. Per the germline V gene, CDR1 is GTSNPN and CDR2 is SVGIG (reference sequence). CDR3 length: 19 residues. The CDR3 DNA reads as TGTGCCTGGAGTGTAGGTGTGCTGTCCGCGGGAGGAGCAACAGATACGCAGTATTTT. This translates into CAWSVGVLSAGGATDTQYF.

The chain employs TRBV5-1 and TRBJ1-1; D is ambiguous. V was shortened by 2 bases and J by 0 bases, with 14 bases between the two germline ends. The CDR3 covers 16 residues. Germline CDR1 and CDR2: SGHRS and YFSETQ. The CDR3 DNA is TGCGCCAGCAGCTTCCTCCTGGCAGACATGAACACTGAAGCTTTCTTT. Translation: CASSFLLADMNTEAFF.

This sequence joins TRBV5-6 and TRBJ2-6, with unresolved D. This CDR3 region has 18 residues. Germline V gene lookup returns CDR1 SGHDT and CDR2 YYEEEE. The V gene lost 4 bases and the J gene lost 0 bases, with 17 bases spanning the gap. CDR3 DNA: TGTGCCAGCAGCCCCCCCCCATCGCCCGGCTCTGGGGCCAACGTCCTGACTTTC. Translating it yields CASSPPPSPGSGANVLTF.

Details on this clone: Other DNA sequences in the sample encode the same CDR3. This chain joins TRBV7-2 and TRBJ2-3; D gene unclear. V lost 0 bases, J lost 6 bases, and 4 bases lay in between. The CDR3 runs to 12 residues. Germline CDR1 is SGHTA and CDR2 is FQGNSA. CDR3: CASSLAPDTQYF. As DNA, the CDR3 is TGTGCCAGCAGCTTAGCGCCGGATACGCAGTATTTT.

A single count supports this clone. This chain links TRBV7-8 with TRBJ1-1, with 7 positions matching TRBD1. The CDR3 spans 14 residues. With V trimmed by 5 bases and J by 2 bases, 5 bases remained unmatched. Looked up from germline, CDR1 is SGHVS and CDR2 is FQNEAQ. Written as DNA, the CDR3 is TGTGCCAGCAGCCGGACAGGACTAAACACTGAAGCTTTCTTT. Its translation: CASSRTGLNTEAFF.

V gene TRBV28 combines with J gene TRBJ2-3; D might be TRBD1 (7 bases). The germline gives CDR1 MDHEN, CDR2 SYDVKM. The CDR3 sequence is 13 residues long. Trimming removed 10 bases at V and 5 bases at J, with 16 bases between. The CDR3 is CATSGGGVDTQYF. As DNA, the CDR3 is TGTGCCACCTCAGGAGGGGGCGTAGATACGCAGTATTTT.

The chain employs TRBV11-1 and TRBJ2-3; no clear D. This CDR3 contains 15 residues. Trimming cost V 5 bases and J 1 base, with 13 bases left between them. Germline V gene sequence: CDR1 SGHAT, CDR2 FQDESV (reference sequence). CDR3: CASSASQARTDTQYF. The CDR3 DNA reads TGTGCCAGCAGCGCCAGTCAGGCCCGCACAGATACGCAGTATTTT.

V and J are TRBV5-4 and TRBJ2-5, with TRBD1 identical over 7 bases. CDR3 length equals 13 residues. V shed 4 bases, J shed 3 bases, and the junction held 3 bases outside the gene matches. Germline loops: CDR1 SGHNT, CDR2 YYREEE (reference sequence). CDR3 coding DNA: TGTGCCAGCAGCCCGGGACAGAAAGAGACCCAGTACTTC. Translated, it gives CASSPGQKETQYF. Using reference TRBV5-4 and TRBJ2-5 for the parts outside the CDR3, the full variable domain is ETGVTQSPTHLIKTRGQQVTLRCSSQSGHNTVSWYQQALGQGPQFIFQYYREEENGRGNFPPRFSGLQFPNYSSELNVNALELDDSALYLCASSPGQKETQYFGPGTRLLVL.

The chain is built from TRBV9 and TRBJ1-1; unclear D gene. This CDR3 comprises 12 residues. The germline V gene encodes CDR1 SGDLS and CDR2 YYNGEE. The V gene lost 1 base and the J gene lost 0 bases, with 1 base spanning the gap. The CDR3 spells CASSVMNTEAFF. For the CDR3, the DNA is TGTGCCAGCAGCGTAATGAACACTGAAGCTTTCTTT.

The chain has TRBV6-5 and TRBJ2-7, with D possibly TRBD2 on 5 matching bases. The V gene's germline CDR1 is MNHEY and CDR2 SVGAGI. This CDR3 has 14 residues. V lost 4 bases, J lost 4 bases, and 14 bases lay in between. The CDR3 DNA reads TGTGCCAGCAGTTCTGCGGGTTTGCAGTACGAGCAGTACTTC. It specifies CASSSAGLQYEQYF.

The chain links TRBV11-2 to TRBJ1-2; D unclear. CDR1 and CDR2 (germline): SGHAT, FQNNGV. Trimming took off 6 bases at V and 0 bases at J, with 17 bases between the two ends. CDR3 size: 16 residues. The CDR3 sequence is CASRPRRELPNYGYTF. CDR3 sequence (DNA): TGTGCCAGCAGACCCCGTCGGGAGCTACCTAACTATGGCTACACCTTC.

The chain couples TRBV25-1 to TRBJ1-2; 12 nucleotides align to TRBD1. V lost 3 bases, J lost 5 bases, and 7 bases stayed unmatched. Germline V lookup: CDR1 MGHDK, CDR2 SYGVNS. This CDR3 has 16 amino acids. CDR3 nucleotides: TGTGCCAGCAGTGATGGGGACAGGGGGCGCCGATATGGCTACACCTTC. The encoded protein is CASSDGDRGRRYGYTF.